The 20 T cell receptor beta chains in this list originate from one sample, sequenced in a study of neoadjuvant anti-PD-1 for oral cavity cancer. Noted time point: after neoadjuvant nivolumab, at surgical resection. Here immunoSEQ multiplex PCR was the method, and the copy in TCRdb shows in-frame clones only, minus some. The sample contains more than 5,500 clones, about 57% of which appear only once. The sample in question was tumor tissue, obtained after nivolumab (anti-PD-1) treatment. The receptors were gathered from a person aged 40 to 85 with oral cavity squamous cell carcinoma.

This clone was counted between two and nine times. The V and J genes are TRBV2 and TRBJ2-7, with 9 bases matching TRBD2. From germline, CDR1 is SNHLY and CDR2 FYNNEI. V lost 6 bases, J lost 6 bases, and 9 bases stayed unmatched. The CDR3 is 14 residues long. The CDR3 spells CASRVIAGVSEQYF. The CDR3 DNA sequence: TGTGCCAGCAGGGTTATAGCGGGAGTGTCCGAGCAGTACTTC. Variable domain in full (rest from reference TRBV2 and TRBJ2-7): EPEVTQTPSHQVTQMGQEVILRCVPISNHLYFYWYRQILGQKVEFLVSFYNNEISEKSEIFDDQFSVERPDGSNFTLKIRSTKLEDSAMYFCASRVIAGVSEQYFGPGTRLTVT.

The chain has TRBV6-6 and TRBJ1-2, with a possible D match to TRBD1 (5 bases). The V and J ends lost 7 bases and 3 bases respectively, with 12 bases between them. The CDR3 spans 13 residues. In germline, CDR1 is MNHNY, CDR2 SVGAGI (reference sequence). CDR3: CASTHLGDYGYTF. The CDR3 region has the DNA TGTGCCAGCACCCACCTGGGGGACTATGGCTACACCTTC.

V is TRBV19 and J is TRBJ2-5; D is tentatively TRBD1 or TRBD2 (5 bases each). This CDR3 comprises 15 residues. Germline V lookup: CDR1 LNHDA, CDR2 SQIVND (reference sequence). Deletions cut 4 bases from V and 4 bases from J, with 16 bases between. The CDR3: CASSTTEGRGETQYF. CDR3 coding DNA: TGTGCCAGTAGTACCACCGAGGGAAGGGGAGAGACCCAGTACTTC.

In this sample, this clone turned up a few times. The rearrangement links TRBV6-1 to TRBJ2-5; 11 nucleotides align to TRBD2. The V gene's germline CDR1 is MNHNS and CDR2 SASEGT. This CDR3 is built from 15 residues. After removal of 5 bases from V and 5 bases from J, the junction contained 7 bases not matched to a gene. CDR3 coding DNA: TGTGCCAGCAGTATACTAGCGGGGGATGAGGAGACCCAGTACTTC. Protein: CASSILAGDEETQYF.

DNA for the CDR3: TGTGCCAGCAGCCTTGGGGCGGGAGCCACCGGGGAGCTGTTTTTT. Translating it yields CASSLGAGATGELFF. The rearrangement links TRBV14 to TRBJ2-2; 7 positions agree with TRBD2. V lost 4 bases, J lost 4 bases, and 6 bases stayed unmatched. CDR1 is SGHDN and CDR2 is FVKESK in the germline V gene. This CDR3 has 15 amino acids. The full variable domain, completed using reference TRBV14 and TRBJ2-2, is EAGVTQFPSHSVIEKGQTVTLRCDPISGHDNLYWYRRVMGKEIKFLLHFVKESKQDESGMPNNRFLAERTGGTYSTLKVQPAELEDSGVYFCASSLGAGATGELFFGEGSRLTVL.

The genes are TRBV6-4 and TRBJ2-6, with a weak D call TRBD2 (5 bases). Germline V CDR1 and CDR2: MRHNA, SNTAGT. V lost 0 bases and J 2 bases, leaving 17 bases between the germline ends. CDR3 length: 19 residues. CDR3 in DNA: TGTGCCAGCAGTGACTCGAAGAGGAGGCCTAGTGCTGGGGCCAACGTCCTGACTTTC. Its translation: CASSDSKRRPSAGANVLTF.

The chain has TRBV5-1 and TRBJ2-3; D is undetermined. The germline V gene has CDR1 SGHRS and CDR2 YFSETQ. Trimming pared 0 bases from V and 2 bases from J, leaving 7 bases between. This CDR3 has 14 residues. The CDR3 DNA reads TGCGCCAGCAGCTTGGAGACACACACAGATACGCAGTATTTT. It translates to CASSLETHTDTQYF.

This clone was seen a single time. The rearrangement joins TRBV18 to TRBJ1-2; TRBD1 agrees at 11 bases. The ends lost 6 bases at V and 3 bases at J; junction bases unmatched: 6. The germline V gene has CDR1 KGHSH and CDR2 LQKENI. The CDR3 consists of 15 residues. The CDR3 nucleotides are TGTGCCAGCTCCGCCGGGACAGGGGGGGACTATGGCTACACCTTC. Translating it yields CASSAGTGGDYGYTF.

By share, this clone counts as medium-sized (0.01 to 0.1%). The chain combines TRBV9 with TRBJ1-1; no definite D call. The V gene lost 0 bases and the J gene lost 3 bases, with 9 bases spanning the gap. Germline CDR1 is SGDLS and CDR2 is YYNGEE. This CDR3 spans 14 amino acids. DNA of the CDR3: TGTGCCAGCAGCGTAGCGATGAGGGACACTGAAGCTTTCTTT. Translated: CASSVAMRDTEAFF.

V usage is TRBV5-6 and J usage is TRBJ1-1; 7 bases are shared with TRBD1. The length of the CDR3 is 14 residues. The junction had 6 bases not matched to a gene; V was cut back by 5 bases and J by 2 bases. From germline, CDR1 is SGHDT and CDR2 YYEEEE. CDR3 in DNA: TGTGCCAGCAGGGGGAGGGGGCCAAACACTGAAGCTTTCTTT. This encodes CASRGRGPNTEAFF.

This clone has just a few counts. CDR3 sequence reads: CASSQEVVQGAGNSPLHF. CDR3 coding DNA: TGTGCCAGCAGCCAAGAGGTTGTACAGGGGGCTGGTAATTCACCCCTCCACTTT. The gene calls are TRBV4-2 and TRBJ1-6; TRBD1 aligns across 9 bases. The CDR3 contains 18 residues. The V segment lost 0 bases and the J segment 6 bases; nucleotides outside the gene matches: 9. Germline V gene sequence: CDR1 LGHNA, CDR2 YNFKEQ.

The chain is built from TRBV5-1 and TRBJ1-4, with D perhaps matching TRBD1 (5 bases). Germline V lookup: CDR1 SGHRS, CDR2 YFSETQ. V was pared by 7 bases and J by 8 bases, with 15 bases between. This CDR3 region has 13 residues. CDR3 sequence reads: CASGRVGEEKLFF. The CDR3 nucleotides are TGCGCCAGCGGCAGGGTGGGGGAAGAAAAACTGTTTTTT.

This chain links TRBV7-3 with TRBJ1-1; no definite D call. Germline CDR1 is SGHTA and CDR2 is FQGTGA. CDR3 size: 14 residues. V was shortened by 2 bases and J by 5 bases, with 12 bases between the two germline ends. CDR3 in DNA: TGTGCCAGCAGCTTACTACCGATGGGTACTGAAGCTTTCTTT. Amino acid sequence: CASSLLPMGTEAFF. The entire variable domain, with the rest obtained from reference TRBV7-3 and TRBJ1-1, is as follows: GAGVSQTPSNKVTEKGKYVELRCDPISGHTALYWYRQSLGQGPEFLIYFQGTGAADDSGLPNDRFFAVRPEGSVSTLKIQRTERGDSAVYLCASSLLPMGTEAFFGQGTRLTVV.

This clone was seen more than once but under ten times. The genes are TRBV14 and TRBJ2-2; the D call may be TRBD1 or TRBD2 (5 bases each). V lost 2 bases and J 1 base, leaving 11 bases between the germline ends. Germline CDR1 and CDR2: SGHDN and FVKESK. The CDR3 extends over 16 amino acids. The DNA of the CDR3 is TGTGCCAGCAGCCAAATCCGGGGCAGGAACACCGGGGAGCTGTTTTTT. Amino acids: CASSQIRGRNTGELFF.

The chain couples TRBV6-1 to TRBJ2-5; D is undetermined. The length of the CDR3 is 13 residues. Per germline, CDR1 MNHNS and CDR2 SASEGT. V dropped 3 bases and J dropped 3 bases, with 8 bases sitting between them. The CDR3: CASSDTPEETQYF. CDR3 bases: TGTGCCAGCAGTGATACTCCTGAAGAGACCCAGTACTTC.

This clone appeared a few times. V and J are TRBV14 and TRBJ2-5; D unclear. Germline V gene lookup returns CDR1 SGHDN and CDR2 FVKESK. The V end was cut by 3 bases, the J end by 5 bases, with 4 bases between. The CDR3 loop spans 11 amino acids. For the CDR3, the DNA is TGTGCCAGCAGCCATTGGGAGACCCAGTACTTC. It translates to CASSHWETQYF.

The chain uses TRBV27 and TRBJ1-1; no firm D call. The V gene's germline CDR1 is MNHEY and CDR2 SMNVEV (reference sequence). CDR3 length: 16 amino acids. V lost 5 bases and J lost 0, with 16 bases in between. CDR3 amino acids: CASSPLPFGMNTEAFF. The CDR3 DNA follows: TGTGCCAGCAGTCCGCTCCCCTTTGGGATGAACACTGAAGCTTTCTTT.

In its sample, this clone was seen a few times. The J gene is TRBJ1-2, the V gene TRBV5-1; D remains unclear. This CDR3 spans 13 amino acids. Trimming stripped 0 bases from V and 8 bases from J, with 11 bases between. Germline lookup yields CDR1 SGHRS and CDR2 YFSETQ. CDR3 in DNA: TGCGCCAGCAGCTTGGACGGCGAACGAGGCTACACCTTC. Its protein product is CASSLDGERGYTF.

The chain couples TRBV2 to TRBJ1-4; TRBD1 aligns across 7 bases. The CDR3 extends over 14 amino acids. The trim removed 5 bases at V and 4 bases at J, leaving 4 bases unmatched. The germline gives CDR1 SNHLY, CDR2 FYNNEI. CDR3 residues: CASSPTGLNEKLFF. The DNA of the CDR3 is TGTGCCAGCAGTCCGACAGGGCTTAATGAAAAACTGTTTTTT.

J is TRBJ1-1 and V is TRBV5-3; perhaps TRBD1 as D (5 bases). TRBV5-3 is an ORF for which the function is uncertain. This CDR3 spans 13 amino acids. V lost 0 bases, J lost 4 bases, and 7 bases lay in between. The CDR3 sequence: CARSLDRFTEAFF. The CDR3 DNA sequence: TGTGCCAGAAGCTTGGACAGGTTCACTGAAGCTTTCTTT.